This entry concerns a single TCR beta chain. This CDR3 spans 13 amino acids. Unmatched junction bases numbered 8, after V lost 2 bases and J lost 15 bases. Per germline, CDR1 SGHDT and CDR2 YYEEEE. This entry comes from a study of blood T cell repertoires in COVID-19. Study-level background: Sources were T cells, B-cell-depleted T cells, or PBMCs; the material itself was cDNA or gDNA.

In the original analysis: Amplifying reference gene primers gave estimates of nucleated cell counts. Sequencing used immunoSEQ multiplex PCR; TCRdb keeps in-frame clones, though not all of them. V, J and clone size are taken as reported in that table, and D and trimming were inferred from the DNA itself. The sample lists 150,000 to 200,000 clones, more than 65% occurring once. This TCR was sampled from a man aged 50-60 years who had recovered from COVID-19. The J gene is TRBJ1-5, the V gene TRBV5-6, with 10 bases lining up with TRBD1. The sequenced material came from PBMCs or T cells enriched from blood (not recorded which). CDR3 amino acids: CASSFGRQGAPHF. For the CDR3, the DNA is TGTGCCAGCAGCTTTGGAAGACAGGGGGCCCCGCATTTT.